The 18 T cell receptor beta chains below were found in one sample sequenced in a study of response to subunit inactivated influenza vaccine. MiXCR was run by TCRdb on the RT-PCR reads, yielding one entry per CDR3 protein. The sample lists about 240,000 distinct CDR3 sequences, approximately 12% seen once, with roughly 7.7% in the top ten. The sequencing used non-naive T cells sorted from PBMCs, collected less than 15 days before vaccination. The receptors stem from a man aged 50 to 59 who received an inactivated influenza vaccine.

V usage is TRBV10-3 and J usage is TRBJ2-1; D possibly matches TRBD1 or TRBD2 (5 bases each). CDR1 is ENHRY, CDR2 SYGVKD, per germline. The CDR3 has 14 residues. Deletions cut 1 base from V and 5 bases from J, with 9 bases between. CDR3 DNA sequence: TGTGCCATCAGTGAGTGGGACCGGAACAATGAGCAGTTCTTC. Translated, it gives CAISEWDRNNEQFF.

The chain couples TRBV12-3 or TRBV12-4 to TRBJ2-7; the D call may be TRBD1 or TRBD2 (5 bases each). This CDR3 region has 15 residues. The V end lost 6 bases, the J end lost 6 bases, and 21 bases lay between the germline ends. The CDR3 sequence is CASRLLGGRGSEQYF. In nucleotides, the CDR3 is TGTGCCAGCAGGCTGCTTGGGGGACGAGGCTCCGAGCAGTACTTC.

This clonotype came up a few times. The chain recombines TRBV5-1 with TRBJ2-1; weak D call: TRBD2 (7 bases). The CDR3 contains 16 residues. From germline, CDR1 is SGHRS and CDR2 YFSETQ. V was clipped by 4 bases and J by 9 bases, with 23 bases between them. The CDR3: CASSTGGLAERGEQFF. The CDR3 bases are TGCGCCAGCAGCACCGGGGGGCTAGCGGAGAGGGGTGAGCAGTTCTTC.

This clonotype was seen only a few times. The chain recombines TRBV28 with TRBJ2-7; maybe TRBD1 (7 bases). The CDR3 sequence is 14 residues long. The V end was cut by 6 bases, the J end by 1 base, with 13 bases between. The germline CDR1 and CDR2 sequences are MDHEN and SYDVKM. The CDR3 region is CASRAGGSSYEQYF. In DNA form, the CDR3 reads TGTGCCAGCAGGGCAGGGGGGAGTTCCTACGAGCAGTACTTC.

The chain is built from TRBV29-1 and TRBJ2-1, with TRBD2 matching 7 bases. V gave up 6 bases and J gave up 12 bases; unmatched junction bases: 14. The CDR3 is 13 amino acids. The germline V gene encodes CDR1 SQVTM and CDR2 ANQGSEA. Here the CDR3 DNA reads TGCAGCGTGAGGGACCTAGCGGACTCGTCGCAGTTCTTC. Translated, it gives CSVRDLADSSQFF.

This clonotype was seen ten or more times. The chain combines TRBV21-1 with TRBJ2-2; the table's TRBD1 call for D was not verified on the DNA. TRBV21-1 constitutes a pseudogene. The CDR3 is 14 amino acids. The CDR3 sequence: CASGVDREAGELFF. The CDR3 nucleotides are TGTGCCAGCGGGGTGGACAGGGAAGCCGGGGAGCTGTTTTTT.

The chain couples TRBV5-1 to TRBJ1-1; the D is unclear. Trimming took 4 bases from V and 0 from J, leaving 13 bases between them. The germline V gene encodes CDR1 SGHRS and CDR2 YFSETQ. The CDR3 has 15 amino acids. The CDR3 loop is CASSEADGMNTEAFF. As DNA, the CDR3 is TGCGCCAGCAGCGAAGCGGACGGGATGAACACTGAAGCTTTCTTT.

For this clonotype: With a much larger clone just one base away, this may be a read error. This chain joins TRBV4-1 and TRBJ1-1; possible D gene TRBD1, 6 bases. V lost 6 bases to trimming and J lost 2 bases, with 28 bases between them. This CDR3 spans 19 amino acids. Germline CDR1 is MGHRA and CDR2 is YSYEKL. The chain's CDR3 is CASRKATGGALRSNTEAFF. The CDR3 coding sequence is TGCGCCAGCAGAAAAGCCACGGGGGGGGCGCTTCGAAGTAACACTGAAGCTTTCTTT.

The chain links TRBV27 to TRBJ1-5; D call uncertain. The V and J ends lost 6 bases and 4 bases respectively, with 10 bases between them. The germline gives CDR1 MNHEY, CDR2 SMNVEV (reference sequence). The CDR3 runs to 13 residues. The CDR3 bases are TGTGCCAGCAGAAGGACGGCTAATCAGCCCCAGCATTTT. This encodes CASRRTANQPQHF.

This clonotype appeared a few times. The chain joins TRBV6-5 to TRBJ1-5, with a tentative D call TRBD1 (5 bases). The V gene's germline CDR1 is MNHEY and CDR2 SVGAGI. This CDR3 region has 13 residues. V was cut by 2 bases and J by 7 bases, with 9 bases left in between. The CDR3 DNA reads as TGTGCCAGCAGTTACGCGGGGGAACAGCCCCAGCATTTT. Protein product: CASSYAGEQPQHF.

The chain employs TRBV9 and TRBJ1-1; D gene ambiguous. The CDR3 extends over 14 amino acids. Per germline, CDR1 SGDLS and CDR2 YYNGEE. Trimming left V 2 bases short and J 1 base short, with 9 bases between. Here the CDR3 reads CASSVVPENTEAFF. The CDR3 DNA reads TGTGCCAGCAGCGTGGTCCCGGAGAACACTGAAGCTTTCTTT.

The V call is TRBV5-1, the J call TRBJ2-3; possible D gene TRBD1, 5 bases. The CDR3 has 14 residues. CDR1 is SGHRS and CDR2 is YFSETQ in the germline V gene. V was clipped by 4 bases and J by 3 bases, with 12 bases between them. This CDR3 reads CASSGHPQTDTQYF. In nucleotides, the CDR3 is TGCGCCAGCAGCGGACACCCACAAACAGATACGCAGTATTTT.

The V call is TRBV7-9, the J call TRBJ2-2, with D unresolved. The CDR3 is 15 amino acids. Germline CDR1 is SEHNR and CDR2 is FQNEAQ (reference sequence). With 1 base removed from V and 4 bases from J, the gap between germline ends came to 10 bases. The CDR3 nucleotides are TGTGCCAGCAGCTTAGTTGTTTCCAGCACCGGGGAGCTGTTTTTT. This sequence encodes CASSLVVSSTGELFF.

This clonotype was observed a handful of times. This chain connects TRBV9 to TRBJ2-1; 16 nucleotides match TRBD2. J lost 4 bases, V lost 0 bases, and 10 bases had no gene match. The CDR3 has 20 amino acids. Germline CDR1 and CDR2: SGDLS and YYNGEE. DNA of the CDR3: TGTGCCAGCAGCGTAGTTGGGACTAGCGGGGGGGGACAGATTTACAATGAGCAGTTCTTC. Translating it yields CASSVVGTSGGGQIYNEQFF.

A word on this clonotype: A much larger clone lies one base from this, so it may be a read error. The chain has TRBV4-3 and TRBJ2-7; 10 nucleotides match TRBD2. The CDR3 consists of 16 residues. CDR1 is LGHNA, CDR2 YSLEER, per germline. V trimming: 6 bases; J trimming: 6 bases; junction bases outside the gene matches: 14. The CDR3 sequence is CASSLSGASGRSEQYF. CDR3 DNA: TGCGCCAGCAGTCTGAGCGGGGCTAGCGGGAGATCCGAGCAGTACTTC.

There are a few counts of this clonotype. The rearrangement uses TRBV25-1 and TRBJ1-2; D may be TRBD1 (5 bases). CDR3 size: 14 residues. Germline V gives CDR1 MGHDK, CDR2 SYGVNS. The germline V and J ends were trimmed by 4 bases and 10 bases, with 19 bases remaining between them. CDR3 DNA sequence: TGTGCCAGCAGTGTGAGCGGGATGACACAGGTCTACACCTTC. Its translation is CASSVSGMTQVYTF.

The sample holds a few counts of this clonotype. J is TRBJ2-7 and V is TRBV3-1; TRBD2 matches at 9 bases. This CDR3 contains 16 residues. V was clipped by 0 bases and J by 1 base; unmatched bases: 4. Germline CDR1 is LGHDT and CDR2 is YNNKEL (reference sequence). CDR3 nucleotide sequence: TGTGCCAGCAGCCAAGAGCGCGGGAGGGGGTCCTACGAGCAGTACTTC. Translation: CASSQERGRGSYEQYF.

This chain uses TRBV20-1 with TRBJ1-5, with D maybe TRBD1 (6 bases). V gave up 8 bases and J gave up 7 bases, with 15 bases separating them. This CDR3 contains 12 residues. Germline lookup yields CDR1 DFQATT and CDR2 SNEGSKA (reference sequence). The CDR3 sequence is CSSRRGGQPQHF. The CDR3, as DNA: TGCAGTTCCCGTAGAGGGGGACAGCCCCAGCATTTT.